This record looks at one TCR beta chain sequence and its context. Its antigen is currently unknown. This sample was taken from a study of early stage breast cancer tumors. Study-wide context: Among roughly twelve ER+/PR+/HER2- tumors, eight were ductal, four lobular. Average read coverage per sample was 7.5 to 10-fold.

Findings and limits, study-wide: In about 85% of the 16 patients, blood comparison separated tumor from normal breast.

Germline CDR1 LNHDA, CDR2 SQIVND (reference sequence). Trimming pared 3 bases from V and 3 bases from J, leaving 11 bases between. The CDR3 is 14 residues long. Each sample had two DNA replicates, about 0.47 ug blood or roughly 1.4 ug tissue. Measured with immunoSEQ multiplex PCR; TCRdb has only the in-frame clones, and not every one. The sample contains 35,000 to 45,000 clones, 74% of which appear only once. The gene calls are TRBV19 and TRBJ1-2; D remains unclear. The receptor comes from a person in their 60s with breast cancer. Specimen: blood. The CDR3 reads CASSITGGDYGYTF. For the CDR3, the DNA is TGTGCCAGTAGTATCACGGGAGGCGACTATGGCTACACCTTC.